The 14 T cell receptor beta chains below come from one sample, sequenced in a study of beta chain features in type 1 diabetes. Every bit of the isolated RNA underwent reverse transcription, so sequencing read expressed TCRB transcripts. This table comes from immunoSEQ multiplex PCR, and its TCRdb copy is limited to in-frame clones, with some not included. The sample has under 450,000 clones, 14% seen once. What was sequenced was naive CD4+ T cells from blood. The receptors were gathered from a young man in good health.

The chain uses TRBV28 and TRBJ2-4, with 9 bases aligning to TRBD2. V gave up 3 bases and J gave up 8 bases; unmatched junction bases: 14. Per germline, CDR1 MDHEN and CDR2 SYDVKM. The CDR3 consists of 17 residues. The CDR3 loop is CASSLSGGEPSGDIQYF. CDR3 DNA sequence: TGTGCCAGCAGTTTGAGCGGGGGCGAGCCTAGCGGGGACATTCAGTACTTC. Full variable domain (outside the CDR3, taken from reference TRBV28 and TRBJ2-4): DVKVTQSSRYLVKRTGEKVFLECVQDMDHENMFWYRQDPGLGLRLIYFSYDVKMKEKGDIPEGYSVSREKKERFSLILESASTNQTSMYLCASSLSGGEPSGDIQYFGAGTRLSVL.

In its sample, this clone was seen a few times. The chain combines TRBV10-3 with TRBJ2-6; D is possibly TRBD1 (5 bases). CDR1 is ENHRY, CDR2 SYGVKD, per germline. The CDR3 is 14 amino acids. The germline V and J ends were trimmed by 8 bases and 2 bases, with 10 bases remaining between them. This chain's CDR3 is CAIQGSAGANVLTF. CDR3 DNA: TGTGCCATCCAGGGATCAGCTGGGGCCAACGTCCTGACTTTC.

This clone has more than one count but fewer than ten. The V and J genes are TRBV19 and TRBJ2-4; D tentatively reads TRBD1 or TRBD2 (6 bases each). The V gene lost 8 bases and the J gene lost 8 bases, with 13 bases spanning the gap. Germline V lookup: CDR1 LNHDA, CDR2 SQIVND (reference sequence). CDR3 length: 12 amino acids. CDR3 in DNA: TGTGCCAGTGATAAGAGGGGGGACATTCAGTACTTC. It translates to CASDKRGDIQYF.

With regard to this clone: One end of the junction varies from germline; a read error may be responsible. Other nucleotide sequences in the sample specify the same CDR3. The chain links TRBV30 to TRBJ1-2; tentative D call: TRBD1 (6 bases). The length of the CDR3 is 12 residues. Germline V gene lookup returns CDR1 GTSNPN and CDR2 SVGIG (reference sequence). The CDR3 here is CAYRRGAYGYTF. The CDR3 DNA follows: TGTGCCTATCGCCGGGGGGCCTATGGCTACACTTTC.

V gene TRBV6-5 combines with J gene TRBJ1-5; D remains ambiguous. This CDR3 comprises 13 residues. CDR1 and CDR2 from the germline V gene are MNHEY and SVGAGI. The ends were cut back, 6 bases at V and 1 base at J, with 7 bases in the middle. The CDR3 nucleotides are TGTGCCAGCAGCGCAATAAGCAATCAGCCCCAGCATTTT. This sequence encodes CASSAISNQPQHF.

This clone appeared a few times. The CDR3 loop is CSVGEAKNIQYF. As DNA, the CDR3 is TGCAGCGTTGGTGAAGCCAAAAACATTCAGTACTTC. The chain joins TRBV29-1 to TRBJ2-4; D not resolved. The length of the CDR3 is 12 residues. The V gene lost 4 bases and the J gene lost 0 bases, with 4 bases spanning the gap. Looked up from germline, CDR1 is SQVTM and CDR2 is ANQGSEA.

The table lists this clone with a few counts. This chain joins TRBV7-2 and TRBJ2-4; D may be TRBD1 (6 bases). The V end lost 2 bases, the J end lost 1 base, and 12 bases lay between the germline ends. Germline V gives CDR1 SGHTA, CDR2 FQGNSA. The CDR3 is 16 residues long. The DNA of the CDR3 is TGTGCCAGCAGCTTACCAACAGGGATGGCCAAAAACATTCAGTACTTC. It codes for CASSLPTGMAKNIQYF.

The chain joins TRBV7-9 to TRBJ2-1, with D tentatively TRBD1 (5 bases). Germline loops: CDR1 SEHNR, CDR2 FQNEAQ (reference sequence). CDR3 length: 16 amino acids. The V end lost 1 base, the J end lost 1 base, and 11 bases lay between the germline ends. The CDR3 sequence: CASSLVPGLSYNEQFF. The CDR3 DNA follows: TGTGCCAGCAGCTTAGTGCCAGGGCTTTCCTACAATGAGCAGTTCTTC.

In DNA, the CDR3 is TGTGCCAGCTCACCACCTCACAGGGCCGGAGGGACCCAGTACTTC. It specifies CASSPPHRAGGTQYF. V usage is TRBV18 and J usage is TRBJ2-5, with D tentatively TRBD1 (6 bases). The CDR3 totals 15 residues. CDR1 and CDR2 from the germline V gene are KGHSH and LQKENI. Between the trimmed V and J ends, which lost 0 bases and 7 bases, there was a span of 15 bases.

This clone was recorded a few times. The chain employs TRBV25-1 and TRBJ1-1; the D gene is possibly TRBD1 (5 bases). Deletions cut 6 bases from V and 4 bases from J, with 18 bases between. This CDR3 region has 15 residues. The germline CDR1 and CDR2 sequences are MGHDK and SYGVNS. The CDR3 loop reads CASSDMGRGSTEAFF. The CDR3 DNA sequence: TGTGCCAGCAGCGATATGGGACGGGGGAGCACTGAAGCTTTCTTT.

This clone was counted between two and nine times. The rearrangement links TRBV5-1 to TRBJ2-1; 12 nucleotides match TRBD2. The CDR3 runs to 16 residues. Losses at the gene ends were 3 bases for V and 7 bases for J; bases not matched to a gene: 8. The V gene's germline CDR1 is SGHRS and CDR2 YFSETQ. CDR3 amino acids: CASSSRTSGTGNEQFF. DNA of the CDR3: TGCGCCAGCAGCTCACGGACTAGCGGGACGGGGAATGAGCAGTTCTTC.

The gene calls are TRBV18 and TRBJ2-5, with 7 bases lining up with TRBD1. This CDR3 region has 17 residues. CDR1 and CDR2 (germline): KGHSH, LQKENI. V dropped 1 base and J dropped 0; count of bases not matched to a gene: 8. The CDR3: CASSPRSKTGYQETQYF. The DNA of the CDR3 is TGTGCCAGCTCACCACGAAGCAAGACAGGGTACCAAGAGACCCAGTACTTC.

This clone has just a few counts. The rearrangement joins TRBV29-1 to TRBJ2-1; D may be TRBD2 (6 bases). The length of the CDR3 is 14 residues. Germline CDR1 reads SQVTM; CDR2 reads ANQGSEA. V lost 7 bases, J lost 4 bases, and 17 bases lay in between. Here the CDR3 DNA reads TGCAGCGCCGGGTTCTATCGGGAGTACAATGAGCAGTTCTTC. It is translated as CSAGFYREYNEQFF.

The chain couples TRBV18 to TRBJ2-7; D remains unclear. V lost 3 bases, J lost 5 bases, and 14 bases lay in between. The CDR3 runs to 14 residues. Germline loops: CDR1 KGHSH, CDR2 LQKENI. This CDR3 reads CASSPRPGVDEQYV. DNA of the CDR3: TGTGCCAGCTCACCCCGACCCGGAGTCGACGAGCAGTACGTC.